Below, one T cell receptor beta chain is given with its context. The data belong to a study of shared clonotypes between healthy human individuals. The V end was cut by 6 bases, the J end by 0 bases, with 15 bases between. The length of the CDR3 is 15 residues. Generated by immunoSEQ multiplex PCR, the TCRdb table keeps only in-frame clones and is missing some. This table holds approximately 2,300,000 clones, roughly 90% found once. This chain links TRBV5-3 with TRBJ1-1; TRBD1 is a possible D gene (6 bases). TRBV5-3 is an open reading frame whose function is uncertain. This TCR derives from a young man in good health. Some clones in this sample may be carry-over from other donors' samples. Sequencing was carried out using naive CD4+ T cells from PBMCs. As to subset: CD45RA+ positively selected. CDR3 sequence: CARNLQGLLNTEAFF. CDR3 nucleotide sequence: TGTGCCAGAAACTTACAGGGCCTCCTGAACACTGAAGCTTTCTTT.